Below, 27 T cell receptor beta chains from the same sample are listed, as sequenced in a study of Ad26.COV2.S vaccination and SARS-CoV-2 variants (dated by TCRdb to about 2021). The receptor library was made with the immunoSEQ multiplex PCR assay. Held by TCRdb, this immuneACCESS table contains in-frame sequences only and omits some clones. Under half of the omission traces to an unresolved V gene where checked; the cause of the rest is unknown. A total of more than 250,000 clones appear in this sample, more than 70% of them only once. The biggest ten clones account for about 3.6% of the sample. What this sample's treatment or condition label stands for: around 19 received Ad26.COV2.S at low or high dose, single or two shots; about five received placebo; per-sample allocation not given. For vaccine and placebo recipients, the sequenced repertoires came from samples collected on day 63 after the first injection.

The source material was peripheral blood, sampled in a trial of Ad26.COV2.S vaccine versus placebo. The receptors were sampled from a person aged 18 to 59 who received the Ad26.COV2.S COVID-19 vaccine or a placebo.

This rearrangement joins TRBV11-2 to TRBJ1-2; D might be TRBD1 (6 bases). This CDR3 has 13 amino acids. V was shortened by 5 bases and J by 5 bases, with 12 bases between the two germline ends. The germline gives CDR1 SGHAT, CDR2 FQNNGV. As DNA, the CDR3 is TGTGCCAGCAGCCCAGCACAGGGATATGGCTACACCTTC. Translating gives CASSPAQGYGYTF.

The genes are TRBV7-8 and TRBJ2-7, with TRBD2 as a possible D gene (6 bases). This CDR3 has 15 residues. Germline CDR1 is SGHVS and CDR2 is FQNEAQ. The germline V and J ends were trimmed by 4 bases and 0 bases, with 13 bases remaining between them. This chain's CDR3 is CASSSGFGSSYEQYF. CDR3 sequence (DNA): TGTGCCAGCAGCTCAGGGTTCGGGAGCTCCTACGAGCAGTACTTC.

CDR3 nucleotide sequence: TGTGCCATGGGAGGGGGCCTCAATGAGCAGTTCTTC. It encodes CAMGGGLNEQFF. The V and J genes are TRBV10-3 and TRBJ2-1, with D tentatively TRBD1 or TRBD2 (7 bases each). The CDR3 runs to 12 residues. Per germline, CDR1 ENHRY and CDR2 SYGVKD. V was pared by 9 bases and J by 6 bases, with 12 bases between.

V gene TRBV5-6 combines with J gene TRBJ1-2, with TRBD1 matching over 9 bases. The germline V gene has CDR1 SGHDT and CDR2 YYEEEE. CDR3 length: 15 residues. V was pared by 2 bases and J by 4 bases, with 6 bases of the junction left unmatched. CDR3 nucleotide sequence: TGTGCCAGCAGCTTTATTACGGGACAGGGCTATGGCTACACCTTC. Translated, it gives CASSFITGQGYGYTF.

This sequence joins TRBV10-3 and TRBJ2-7, with 9 bases fitting TRBD2. V trimming: 3 bases; J trimming: 7 bases; junction bases outside the gene matches: 7. The CDR3 consists of 14 residues. CDR1 and CDR2 from the germline V gene are ENHRY and SYGVKD. CDR3 sequence: CAISDGGGAREQYF. The CDR3 DNA is TGTGCCATCAGTGACGGCGGGGGGGCCAGGGAGCAGTACTTC.

In this sample, this clone turned up once. The chain couples TRBV2 to TRBJ2-1, with 7 bases matching TRBD2. The germline V gene has CDR1 SNHLY and CDR2 FYNNEI. The J segment lost 7 bases and the V segment lost 7 bases, leaving 13 bases of the junction unmatched. This CDR3 contains 15 residues. CDR3 amino acids: CASNLWGGVGNEQFF. Written as DNA, the CDR3 is TGTGCCAGCAACCTCTGGGGAGGGGTTGGAAATGAGCAGTTCTTC. Using reference TRBV2 and TRBJ2-1 for the parts outside the CDR3, the full variable domain is EPEVTQTPSHQVTQMGQEVILRCVPISNHLYFYWYRQILGQKVEFLVSFYNNEISEKSEIFDDQFSVERPDGSNFTLKIRSTKLEDSAMYFCASNLWGGVGNEQFFGPGTRLTVL.

This clone appeared a single time. The gene calls are TRBV5-4 and TRBJ1-1; D is possibly TRBD1 (6 bases). Germline V gene lookup returns CDR1 SGHNT and CDR2 YYREEE (reference sequence). The CDR3 has 15 amino acids. V gave up 2 bases and J gave up 6 bases, with 17 bases separating them. CDR3: CASSFPQDRLSEAFF. Here the CDR3 DNA reads TGTGCCAGCAGCTTCCCCCAAGACAGGCTGTCTGAAGCTTTCTTT.

This clone was picked up one time. At one boundary the junction diverges from the germline segment, which might be a read error. The genes are TRBV18 and TRBJ2-3; 7 bases are shared with TRBD1. In germline, CDR1 is KGHSH, CDR2 LQKENI. The CDR3 consists of 14 residues. CDR3 in DNA: TGTGCCAGCTCGCCACAGGGGTTTTGGGATACGCAGTATTTT. As protein: CASSPQGFWDTQYF.

This chain connects TRBV6-5 to TRBJ1-5; 11 bases line up with TRBD1. The CDR3 runs 15 residues. V lost 6 bases, J lost 6 bases, and 7 bases stayed unmatched. Germline CDR1 and CDR2: MNHEY and SVGAGI. The CDR3 DNA reads TGTGCCAGCAGATTGGGACAGGGGGTGAGTCAGCCCCAGCATTTT. Protein: CASRLGQGVSQPQHF.

The chain links TRBV2 to TRBJ1-2; 12 positions agree with TRBD1. The V gene's germline CDR1 is SNHLY and CDR2 FYNNEI. This CDR3 is built from 13 residues. Trimming took 11 bases from V and 3 from J; bases not matched to a gene: 4. CDR3 nucleotide sequence: TGTGCCGGAGGGACAGGGGGCTACTATGGCTACACCTTC. Its translation: CAGGTGGYYGYTF.

The chain links TRBV27 to TRBJ1-1, with D unclear. The germline V gene encodes CDR1 MNHEY and CDR2 SMNVEV (reference sequence). V was clipped by 0 bases and J by 7 bases, with 6 bases between them. The CDR3 length is 12 residues. The CDR3 is CASSLSGGEAFF. The CDR3 bases are TGTGCCAGCAGTTTATCGGGTGGTGAAGCTTTCTTT.

The chain joins TRBV9 to TRBJ2-2; 10 bases match TRBD1. This CDR3 is 16 amino acids long. Germline values: CDR1 SGDLS, CDR2 YYNGEE. Trimming took 2 bases from V and 4 from J; bases not matched to a gene: 5. The CDR3 bases are TGTGCCAGCAGCGTGACCGGGACAGGGGCCACCGGGGAGCTGTTTTTT. Protein: CASSVTGTGATGELFF. Variable domain in full (rest from reference TRBV9 and TRBJ2-2): DSGVTQTPKHLITATGQRVTLRCSPRSGDLSVYWYQQSLDQGLQFLIQYYNGEERAKGNILERFSAQQFPDLHSELNLSSLELGDSALYFCASSVTGTGATGELFFGEGSRLTVL.

In its sample, this clone was seen a few times. The same CDR3 arises from other DNA sequences in this sample as well. The V call is TRBV5-6, the J call TRBJ2-1, with a possible D match to TRBD2 (5 bases). Per the germline V gene, CDR1 is SGHDT and CDR2 is YYEEEE. The V end lost 5 bases, the J end lost 8 bases, and 14 bases lay between the germline ends. This CDR3 comprises 13 residues. CDR3 in DNA: TGTGCCAGCAGTTTCGGACTGGCCGATGAGCAGTTCTTC. It encodes CASSFGLADEQFF.

V and J are TRBV28 and TRBJ1-5; 8 bases are a match to TRBD1. With 5 bases clipped from V and 0 bases from J, the junction kept 6 bases outside the gene matches. Germline V CDR1 and CDR2: MDHEN, SYDVKM. The CDR3 consists of 16 residues. This CDR3 reads CASSLRTGHSNQPQHF. CDR3 DNA sequence: TGTGCCAGCAGTCTCAGGACAGGGCATAGCAATCAGCCCCAGCATTTT. Looking up the rest from reference TRBV28 and TRBJ1-5 gives the full variable domain: DVKVTQSSRYLVKRTGEKVFLECVQDMDHENMFWYRQDPGLGLRLIYFSYDVKMKEKGDIPEGYSVSREKKERFSLILESASTNQTSMYLCASSLRTGHSNQPQHFGDGTRLSIL.

V is TRBV11-2 and J is TRBJ2-7; D remains unclear. This CDR3 spans 13 amino acids. Per the germline V gene, CDR1 is SGHAT and CDR2 is FQNNGV. Trimming took off 4 bases at V and 6 bases at J, with 13 bases between the two ends. CDR3 sequence (DNA): TGTGCCAGCAGCTCTTCCCCAACATCCGAGCAGTACTTC. Protein product: CASSSSPTSEQYF.

The V and J genes are TRBV5-1 and TRBJ2-3; the D gene could be TRBD1 or TRBD2 (5 bases each). CDR3 length equals 16 residues. Germline CDR1 is SGHRS and CDR2 is YFSETQ. V lost 4 bases, J lost 2 bases, and 17 bases lay in between. Here the CDR3 reads CASSPREGHNTDTQYF. In nucleotides, the CDR3 is TGCGCCAGCAGCCCGAGAGAGGGGCATAACACAGATACGCAGTATTTT. The full variable domain, in which reference TRBV5-1 and TRBJ2-3 provide the parts outside the CDR3, is KAGVTQTPRYLIKTRGQQVTLSCSPISGHRSVSWYQQTPGQGLQFLFEYFSETQRNKGNFPGRFSGRQFSNSRSEMNVSTLELGDSALYLCASSPREGHNTDTQYFGPGTRLTVL.

This chain joins TRBV15 and TRBJ2-5; D gene ambiguous. Per the germline V gene, CDR1 is LNHNV and CDR2 is YYDKDF (reference sequence). Trimming cost V 1 base and J 2 bases, with 5 bases left between them. The CDR3 is 13 residues long. The chain's CDR3 is CATSRGGQETQYF. The CDR3 DNA sequence: TGTGCCACCAGCAGAGGGGGTCAAGAGACCCAGTACTTC. The entire variable domain, with the rest obtained from reference TRBV15 and TRBJ2-5, is as follows: DAMVIQNPRYQVTQFGKPVTLSCSQTLNHNVMYWYQQKSSQAPKLLFHYYDKDFNNEADTPDNFQSRRPNTSFCFLDIRSPGLGDTAMYLCATSRGGQETQYFGPGTRLLVL.

Written as DNA, the CDR3 is TGTGCCAGCAGCTTAACGGGGCAGGCATACTTATATAATTCACCCCTCCACTTT. Its translation: CASSLTGQAYLYNSPLHF. V usage is TRBV5-5 and J usage is TRBJ1-6; TRBD1 is a possible D gene (5 bases). Germline CDR1 is SGHKS and CDR2 is YYEKEE (reference sequence). V lost 2 bases to trimming and J lost 4 bases, with 19 bases between them. The CDR3 has 18 amino acids.

The chain combines TRBV30 with TRBJ2-2; D perhaps matches TRBD2 (6 bases). Trimming stripped 2 bases from V and 0 bases from J, with 10 bases between. This CDR3 spans 15 amino acids. Germline CDR1 and CDR2: GTSNPN and SVGIG (reference sequence). The CDR3 nucleotides read TGTGCCTGGAGTCGGAAGCGGGCGAACACCGGGGAGCTGTTTTTT. Translation gives CAWSRKRANTGELFF.

This clone has just a few counts. V usage is TRBV9 and J usage is TRBJ1-1, with D perhaps TRBD1 (6 bases). Germline V gives CDR1 SGDLS, CDR2 YYNGEE. The germline V and J ends were trimmed by 4 bases and 1 base, with 14 bases remaining between them. The CDR3 consists of 15 residues. The CDR3 nucleotides are TGTGCCAGCAGCCGGACAGACATCCCGAACACTGAAGCTTTCTTT. Amino acid sequence: CASSRTDIPNTEAFF.

The rearrangement links TRBV5-1 to TRBJ2-3, with D possibly matching TRBD1 (5 bases). Trimming removed 4 bases at V and 3 bases at J, with 12 bases between. The germline V gene encodes CDR1 SGHRS and CDR2 YFSETQ. This CDR3 is 14 amino acids long. DNA for the CDR3: TGCGCCAGCAGCCTAGGGCCAGGGACAGATACGCAGTATTTT. It translates to CASSLGPGTDTQYF.

The chain uses TRBV6-2 or TRBV6-3 and TRBJ2-7; tentative D call: TRBD2 (6 bases). Germline assignment: CDR1 MNHEY and CDR2 SVGEGT. The germline V and J ends were trimmed by 6 bases and 2 bases, with 11 bases remaining between them. This CDR3 comprises 13 residues. The CDR3 sequence is CASSLREAYEQYF. In DNA form, the CDR3 reads TGTGCCAGCAGCCTCAGGGAGGCCTACGAGCAGTACTTC.

The rearrangement joins TRBV6-5 to TRBJ2-7, with TRBD1 identical over 7 bases. This CDR3 has 15 residues. CDR1 is MNHEY, CDR2 SVGAGI, per germline. After removal of 2 bases from V and 4 bases from J, the junction contained 8 bases not matched to a gene. CDR3 loop: CASSYLGTRGYEQYF. CDR3 DNA sequence: TGTGCCAGCAGTTACCTCGGGACCAGGGGGTACGAGCAGTACTTC.

For the CDR3, the DNA is TGTGCCAGCAGCAACAGGGGGCCCAGCACAGATACGCAGTATTTT. Protein: CASSNRGPSTDTQYF. J is TRBJ2-3 and V is TRBV7-9; 9 nucleotides line up with TRBD1. The CDR3 has 15 amino acids. Trimming cost V 5 bases and J 0 bases; bases outside gene matches: 3. The germline gives CDR1 SEHNR, CDR2 FQNEAQ (reference sequence).

The chain recombines TRBV29-1 with TRBJ1-6, with 10 nucleotides matching TRBD1. J gave up 6 bases and V 4 bases, and 0 bases lay outside the gene matches. Germline assignment: CDR1 SQVTM and CDR2 ANQGSEA. The length of the CDR3 is 13 residues. The CDR3 region has the DNA TGCAGCGTTGGACAGGGGGCTAATTCACCCCTCCACTTT. The encoded protein is CSVGQGANSPLHF.

V and J are TRBV4-1 and TRBJ2-1; D is ambiguous. The length of the CDR3 is 15 residues. Germline values: CDR1 MGHRA, CDR2 YSYEKL. The ends were cut back, 1 base at V and 7 bases at J, with 14 bases in the middle. DNA of the CDR3: TGCGCCAGCAGCCAAGCACAGATCCTTACGAATGAGCAGTTCTTC. Translation gives CASSQAQILTNEQFF.

This clone was counted a few times. The J gene is TRBJ2-2, the V gene TRBV4-1; 9 nucleotides match TRBD1. Germline assignment: CDR1 MGHRA and CDR2 YSYEKL. With V trimmed by 8 bases and J by 6 bases, 7 bases remained unmatched. The CDR3 runs 14 residues. CDR3 bases: TGCGCCAGCTCAAAGACAGGGGGTCCCGGGGAGCTGTTTTTT. It yields the protein CASSKTGGPGELFF.